The 25 T cell receptor beta chains reported below all come from one sample, sequenced in a study of identical twins. TCRdb processed the 5' RACE reads anew with MiXCR; each CDR3 protein has one entry. The sample includes just under 650,000 distinct CDR3 sequences, about 7% seen only once; the top ten take approximately 1.5%. These data also formed part of another study, on yellow fever vaccine responses in identical twins.

The sequenced sample consisted of PBMCs. These receptors were obtained from a woman aged 18-30 years in good health.

This clonotype has more than one count but fewer than ten. This chain joins TRBV5-1 and TRBJ2-1; D is unresolved. CDR3 length: 15 amino acids. Germline values: CDR1 SGHRS, CDR2 YFSETQ. Trimming removed 0 bases at V and 9 bases at J, with 16 bases between. The CDR3 DNA reads as TGCGCCAGCAGCTTGGTGAGACAATCGAAGGGTGAGCAGTTCTTC. It yields the protein CASSLVRQSKGEQFF.

This clonotype has a handful of counts. The gene calls are TRBV5-5 and TRBJ2-2; 7 nucleotides line up with TRBD1. Germline CDR1 SGHKS, CDR2 YYEKEE (reference sequence). V lost 4 bases to trimming and J lost 4 bases; unmatched junction nucleotides: 4. CDR3 size: 14 residues. The CDR3 DNA reads TGTGCCAGCAGCCAGGGACAGTCCACCGGGGAGCTGTTTTTT. As protein: CASSQGQSTGELFF.

In its sample, this clonotype was seen many times. The chain is built from TRBV12-3 or TRBV12-4 and TRBJ2-3; weak D call: TRBD1 (6 bases). CDR3 length equals 14 residues. The V end was cut by 6 bases, the J end by 0 bases, with 10 bases between. The CDR3 protein is CASRGGSSTDTQYF. CDR3 sequence (DNA): TGTGCCAGCAGAGGGGGTTCTAGCACAGATACGCAGTATTTT.

This clonotype was seen repeatedly, ten times or more. The chain is built from TRBV6-6 and TRBJ2-2, with a possible D match to TRBD2 (7 bases). The CDR3 runs to 12 residues. Germline CDR1 MNHNY, CDR2 SVGAGI (reference sequence). The V gene lost 8 bases and the J gene lost 10 bases, with 14 bases spanning the gap. The CDR3 region has the DNA TGTGCCAGCGGACGGGGGGCCGCGGAGCTGTTTTTT. Encoded protein: CASGRGAAELFF.

This clonotype was counted many times. The J gene is TRBJ2-7, the V gene TRBV9; D is ambiguous. Deletions cut 2 bases from V and 0 bases from J, with 9 bases between. Per germline, CDR1 SGDLS and CDR2 YYNGEE. This CDR3 region has 14 residues. The CDR3 is CASSVIPSSYEQYF. The DNA for the CDR3 is TGTGCCAGCAGCGTTATCCCCAGCTCCTACGAGCAGTACTTC.

This clonotype was detected a few times. The chain recombines TRBV7-9 with TRBJ1-1; 7 bases line up with TRBD1. Germline loops: CDR1 SEHNR, CDR2 FQNEAQ (reference sequence). Unmatched junction bases numbered 15, after V lost 2 bases and J lost 6 bases. CDR3 length: 17 amino acids. The CDR3 DNA follows: TGTGCCAGCAGCTTAACCGGCGGGACAGTAGGACGGTCTGAAGCTTTCTTT. This encodes CASSLTGGTVGRSEAFF.

The sample holds many counts of this clonotype. The rearrangement links TRBV28 to TRBJ2-3; 8 bases line up with TRBD1. Trimming took 2 bases from V and 5 from J; bases not matched to a gene: 9. The CDR3 totals 16 residues. Germline lookup yields CDR1 MDHEN and CDR2 SYDVKM. The CDR3 DNA follows: TGTGCCAGCAGTTTAATGGGGCAGGGGGCCGGAGATACGCAGTATTTT. This translates into CASSLMGQGAGDTQYF.

There are many counts of this clonotype. The chain is built from TRBV7-2 and TRBJ2-1; a possible D gene is TRBD1 (6 bases). The CDR3 covers 16 residues. Germline CDR1 SGHTA, CDR2 FQGNSA. Between the trimmed V and J ends, which lost 5 bases and 7 bases, there was a span of 21 bases. The CDR3 DNA sequence: TGTGCCAGCAGCCCCCAGATGGGGCCCCAGGGGAATGAGCAGTTCTTC. It yields the protein CASSPQMGPQGNEQFF.

This clonotype has more than one count but fewer than ten. CDR3 bases: TGTGCCACTAGCAGGGGGGGGGATTCACCCCTCCACTTT. Its translation: CATSRGGDSPLHF. The gene calls are TRBV28 and TRBJ1-6; 7 bases map to TRBD1. The CDR3 spans 13 residues. CDR1 is MDHEN, CDR2 SYDVKM, per germline. Trimming at V came to 10 bases and at J to 8 bases, leaving 8 bases not matched to a gene.

The table lists this clonotype with a few counts. The chain combines TRBV7-9 with TRBJ2-5; 7 nucleotides match TRBD1. The CDR3 has 13 residues. After removal of 5 bases from V and 5 bases from J, the junction contained 5 bases not matched to a gene. Germline CDR1 and CDR2: SEHNR and FQNEAQ (reference sequence). The CDR3 DNA reads TGTGCCAGCAGCCTTACAGGGGACGAGACCCAGTACTTC. It encodes CASSLTGDETQYF.

Ten or more counts support this clonotype. This chain connects TRBV10-3 to TRBJ2-3, with D uncertain. Germline V lookup: CDR1 ENHRY, CDR2 SYGVKD. This CDR3 has 11 residues. Trimming removed 4 bases from V and 5 bases from J, with 4 bases in between. Here the CDR3 reads CAISGGDTQYF. CDR3 coding DNA: TGTGCCATCAGTGGGGGAGATACGCAGTATTTT.

This clonotype was picked up many times. The V and J genes are TRBV9 and TRBJ2-7; D may be TRBD2 (5 bases). Looked up from germline, CDR1 is SGDLS and CDR2 is YYNGEE. The V end was cut by 2 bases, the J end by 3 bases, with 15 bases between. This CDR3 is 15 amino acids long. The CDR3 is CASSVIGEPFYEQYF. CDR3 sequence (DNA): TGTGCCAGCAGCGTCATCGGGGAGCCCTTCTACGAGCAGTACTTC.

The chain is built from TRBV20-1 and TRBJ2-1; TRBD1 aligns across 7 bases. J gave up 6 bases and V 5 bases, and 13 bases lay outside the gene matches. The CDR3 covers 15 residues. Germline V lookup: CDR1 DFQATT, CDR2 SNEGSKA (reference sequence). The CDR3 DNA sequence: TGCAGTGCTTCGAGAGAGGGAGCAGGGGGCAATGAGCAGTTCTTC. It specifies CSASREGAGGNEQFF.

This clonotype was counted between two and nine times. The chain joins TRBV20-1 to TRBJ2-1; TRBD2 agrees at 8 bases. V lost 0 bases to trimming and J lost 8 bases; unmatched junction nucleotides: 6. The CDR3 runs to 14 residues. Germline V gene data show CDR1 as DFQATT and CDR2 as SNEGSKA (reference sequence). The chain's CDR3 is CSAREESGRDEQFF. The CDR3 DNA is TGCAGTGCTAGAGAAGAGAGCGGGAGAGATGAGCAGTTCTTC.

This chain connects TRBV28 to TRBJ1-1; weak D call: TRBD1 (5 bases). Trimming cost V 10 bases and J 5 bases, with 11 bases left between them. Germline V gives CDR1 MDHEN, CDR2 SYDVKM. This CDR3 is 11 amino acids long. The CDR3 loop reads CATQTATEAFF. Here the CDR3 DNA reads TGTGCCACCCAGACAGCGACTGAAGCTTTCTTT.

The rearrangement uses TRBV20-1 and TRBJ2-5; 7 bases are a match to TRBD2. The germline V gene encodes CDR1 DFQATT and CDR2 SNEGSKA (reference sequence). The ends lost 5 bases at V and 0 bases at J; junction bases unmatched: 3. The CDR3 is 13 residues long. The CDR3 sequence: CSAPRENQETQYF. CDR3 bases: TGCAGTGCTCCGCGGGAGAACCAAGAGACCCAGTACTTC.

This clonotype was observed at least ten times. This chain uses TRBV28 with TRBJ1-1, with D perhaps matching TRBD1 (5 bases). There are 16 residues in the CDR3. The V and J ends lost 2 bases and 2 bases respectively, with 15 bases between them. CDR1 is MDHEN, CDR2 SYDVKM, per germline. CDR3 nucleotides: TGTGCCAGCAGTTTACGTAGGGGACGGTTAAACACTGAAGCTTTCTTT. Translated, it gives CASSLRRGRLNTEAFF.

This clonotype occurred many times. The rearrangement links TRBV24-1 to TRBJ1-2; TRBD1 agrees at 9 bases. The germline V gene encodes CDR1 KGHDR and CDR2 SFDVKD. The CDR3 length is 16 residues. After removal of 4 bases from V and 4 bases from J, the junction contained 9 bases not matched to a gene. The CDR3 protein is CATSDRRTGAGYGYTF. The CDR3, as DNA: TGTGCCACCAGTGACCGCCGGACAGGGGCTGGCTATGGCTACACCTTC.

This clonotype turned up a few times. J is TRBJ2-7 and V is TRBV14; 10 bases map to TRBD1. Germline V gene lookup returns CDR1 SGHDN and CDR2 FVKESK. This CDR3 is 14 amino acids long. After removal of 1 base from V and 3 bases from J, the junction contained 0 bases not matched to a gene. The chain's CDR3 is CASSQGDRGYEQYF. The DNA for the CDR3 is TGTGCCAGCAGCCAAGGGGACAGGGGCTACGAGCAGTACTTC.

The CDR3 nucleotides are TGTGCCAGCACCCTGGCAGGGGTCGGGACAGTCCCCCAGCATTTT. Protein sequence: CASTLAGVGTVPQHF. The V gene is TRBV12-3 or TRBV12-4, the J gene TRBJ1-5; 7 bases match TRBD1. This CDR3 comprises 15 residues. With 7 bases clipped from V and 10 bases from J, the junction kept 16 bases outside the gene matches.

This clonotype showed up just a few times. The V and J genes are TRBV7-9 and TRBJ2-7; 7 bases line up with TRBD2. Germline trimming cut 8 bases from V and 7 bases from J; bases unmatched to any gene: 20. Germline V lookup: CDR1 SEHNR, CDR2 FQNEAQ (reference sequence). This CDR3 has 16 amino acids. The CDR3 loop is CASLSTDNTGGLEQYF. The CDR3 coding sequence is TGTGCCAGCCTATCTACCGACAACACCGGGGGGTTGGAGCAGTACTTC. The full variable domain, its missing parts supplied by reference TRBV7-9 and TRBJ2-7, is DTGVSQNPRHKITKRGQNVTFRCDPISEHNRLYWYRQTLGQGPEFLTYFQNEAQLEKSRLLSDRFSAERPKGSFSTLEIQRTEQGDSAMYLCASLSTDNTGGLEQYFGPGTRLTVT.

In this sample, this clonotype turned up many times. The chain couples TRBV3-1 to TRBJ2-3; TRBD2 matches 9 bases. Losses at the gene ends were 4 bases for V and 7 bases for J; bases not matched to a gene: 15. Germline lookup yields CDR1 LGHDT and CDR2 YNNKEL (reference sequence). The CDR3 has 17 residues. The CDR3 is CASSPQTSGTSENTQYF. The CDR3 bases are TGTGCCAGCAGCCCACAGACTAGCGGCACTTCTGAGAATACGCAGTATTTT.

This clonotype was observed at least ten times. The CDR3 sequence: CASSLTEGEKAFF. For the CDR3, the DNA is TGTGCCAGCAGTTTAACGGAGGGGGAAAAAGCTTTCTTT. This chain connects TRBV12-3 or TRBV12-4 to TRBJ1-1, with a tentative D call TRBD1 (6 bases). The V end lost 2 bases, the J end lost 9 bases, and 13 bases lay between the germline ends. The CDR3 loop spans 13 amino acids.

This clonotype appeared a few times. The rearrangement joins TRBV25-1 to TRBJ2-1, with TRBD2 matching 11 bases. J lost 2 bases, V lost 6 bases, and 0 bases had no gene match. CDR1 is MGHDK and CDR2 is SYGVNS in the germline V gene. This CDR3 region has 14 residues. The CDR3 sequence: CASRTSGTYNEQFF. Written as DNA, the CDR3 is TGTGCCAGCAGGACTAGCGGGACCTACAATGAGCAGTTCTTC.

There are a few counts of this clonotype. This chain connects TRBV6-1 to TRBJ2-7; 7 bases line up with TRBD2. CDR1 MNHNS and CDR2 SASEGT come from the germline V gene. This CDR3 spans 16 amino acids. The V segment lost 5 bases and the J segment 4 bases; nucleotides outside the gene matches: 14. The CDR3 region has the DNA TGTGCCAGCAGTCGGACTAGATCCCGTGCGGAGTACGAGCAGTACTTC. Translating it yields CASSRTRSRAEYEQYF.